This record looks at one TCR beta chain sequence and its context. Its antigen is currently not known. No much larger clone exists at a distance of one base, and base qualities are not known. Uncultured naive and memory CD4+ T cell DNA received deep-resolution immunoSEQ TCR-beta sequencing. The authors' pipeline ran thus. During preprocessing, nonproductive sequences were discarded, as were any CDR3s that did not begin with C, did not end with F or W, or were shorter than 7 amino acids. Cultured and uncultured naive and memory CD4+ repertoires were searched for previously identified spike- and CEF-reactive CDR3s. CDR3 homology was quantified as pairwise Levenshtein distance, calculated with the stringdist R package after three terminal residues were trimmed from each end. TCRdb provides this immuneACCESS table in a form limited to in-frame rearrangements. Some clones are lacking; in checked studies, under half of them reflect an unresolved V gene, and why the rest are absent is not known. That table gives V, J and clone size, and the DNA gave D and trimming. The sample has about 56,000 clones on record, about 92% of them singletons. The ten largest clones take up roughly 0.4% of the sample.

The record originates from a study of CD4 T cells in relation to SARS-CoV-2 and coronaviruses listed by TCRdb under 2021. Study-wide context: The full convalescent cohort of approximately 13 patients had a median age of around 36 years, ranging from roughly 20 to 72 years. The roughly 12 convalescent patients included 8 males and 4 females; two subjects were Hispanic. Using patient-derived lymphoblastoid cell lines, the shared crossreactive spike epitopes were mapped to their HLA restriction. The study assessed, at the TCR clonotype level, memory CD4+ T cell crossreactivity between SARS-CoV-2 and common cold coronavirus spike proteins. Samples from three pre-COVID donors and the naive versus memory experiments were sequenced with the Adaptive Biotechnologies TCR-sequencing kit; other data were Illumina-based. A different TCR-beta assay, based on Illumina, was used to sequence expansion assays from other donors in the study. Beyond this particular receptor, the publication reports: Small numbers of patients and of tested TCRs limited the study. Naive versus memory sequencing indicated that memory recall responses, rather than primary responses primed during culture, are detected by the assay. Crossreactive clones showed significantly weaker SARS-CoV-2-driven expansion than monoreactive clones, consistent with antigenic imprinting. In roughly 65% of donors, memory CD4+ clonotypes turned up that crossrecognized SARS-CoV-2 and at least one common cold coronavirus spike. Because no donor provided both pre-pandemic and post-infection samples, tracing the source of pre-existing responses was limited. Crossreactivity analysis was centred on spike protein, so crossreactivity against other viral proteins was not assessed.

Naive and memory CD4+ T cells were separated from cryopreserved PBMCs by first enriching for CD4 and then performing EasySep naive CD4+ T cell enrichment. Ficoll-Paque PLUS gradient centrifugation was used to isolate PBMCs from leukapheresis product or whole blood. The PBMCs went either fresh into the expansion assay or into cryopreservation at -140 degrees C. The QIAamp Micro DNA Kit was used to extract genomic DNA from the CD4+ T cells. The germline V gene encodes CDR1 MNHEY and CDR2 SVGEGT. From the cysteine up to the phenylalanine, the CDR3 has a length of 13 residues. CDR3 DNA is the only sequence kept; it has 39 bases, read in frame from the first base. The junction carries 11 bases between V and J, which are trimmed by 5 bases and 4 bases respectively.

The clonotype comes from an adult with COVID-19. Sequencing was performed on naive CD4+ T cells from PBMCs. Read against the paper, the sample's cell subset or site label means: naive CD4+ T cells isolated by negative enrichment. The chain employs TRBV6-2 or TRBV6-3 and TRBJ2-5; TRBD1 is perhaps the D gene, given 6 matching bases. The CDR3 reads as follows: CASSALGGETQYF. At the DNA level, the sequence is TGTGCCAGCAGTGCCTTAGGGGGAGAGACCCAGTACTTC.